This T cell receptor (beta chain) comes out of a study of CD8+ T cells in alopecia areata. The table lists this clone with a few counts. Antigen specificity is unknown. Treatment reported: oral pan-JAK inhibitor, 5-10 mg twice daily. Alopecia areata patients provided lesional scalp punch biopsies and peripheral blood, both collected for the study. CD4+ and CD8+ T cells were sorted from PBMCs. Isolated RNA was reverse transcribed into cDNA used as the sequencing template. Measured with immunoSEQ multiplex PCR; TCRdb has only the in-frame clones, and not every one. Among approximately 180,000 clones listed, about 61% were seen once. Study-level findings and limits: Normal-skin resident alphabeta T cells also appear among scalp sample sequences.

This CDR3 region has 15 residues. In germline, CDR1 is SNHLY, CDR2 FYNNEI. Trimming removed 6 bases from V and 0 bases from J, with 13 bases in between. The chain uses TRBV2 and TRBJ2-3; D is perhaps TRBD2 (6 bases). This sequence was found in a human donor with alopecia areata. The sample consisted of CD4+ T cells sorted from blood, taken at approximately week 56, from a patient treated with tofacitinib. The CDR3 sequence: CASRPEGTSTDTQYF. DNA of the CDR3: TGTGCCAGCAGACCCGAGGGGACTAGCACAGATACGCAGTATTTT.